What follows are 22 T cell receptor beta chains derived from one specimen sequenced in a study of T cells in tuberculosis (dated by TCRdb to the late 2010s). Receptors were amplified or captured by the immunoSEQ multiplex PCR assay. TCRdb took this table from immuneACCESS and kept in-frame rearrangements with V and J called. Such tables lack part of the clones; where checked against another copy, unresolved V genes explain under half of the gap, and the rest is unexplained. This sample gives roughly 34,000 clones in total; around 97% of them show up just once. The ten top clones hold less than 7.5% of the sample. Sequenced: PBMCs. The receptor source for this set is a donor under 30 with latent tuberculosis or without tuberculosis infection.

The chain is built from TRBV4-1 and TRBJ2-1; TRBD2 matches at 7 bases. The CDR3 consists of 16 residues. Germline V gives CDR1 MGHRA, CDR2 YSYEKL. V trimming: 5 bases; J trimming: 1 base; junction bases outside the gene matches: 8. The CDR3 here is CASSGWEGRSYNEQFF. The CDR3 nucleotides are TGCGCCAGCAGCGGATGGGAGGGCCGGTCCTACAATGAGCAGTTCTTC.

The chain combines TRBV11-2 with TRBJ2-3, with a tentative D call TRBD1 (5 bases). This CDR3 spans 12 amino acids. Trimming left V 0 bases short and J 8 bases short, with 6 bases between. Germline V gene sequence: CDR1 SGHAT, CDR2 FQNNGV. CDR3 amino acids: CASSLDQGTQYF. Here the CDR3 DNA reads TGTGCCAGCAGCTTAGATCAGGGTACGCAGTATTTT.

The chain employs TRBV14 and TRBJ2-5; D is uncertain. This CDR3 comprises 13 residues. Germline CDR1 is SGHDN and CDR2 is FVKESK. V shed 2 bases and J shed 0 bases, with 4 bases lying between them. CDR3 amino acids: CASSQQYQETQYF. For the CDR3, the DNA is TGTGCCAGCAGCCAACAGTACCAAGAGACCCAGTACTTC.

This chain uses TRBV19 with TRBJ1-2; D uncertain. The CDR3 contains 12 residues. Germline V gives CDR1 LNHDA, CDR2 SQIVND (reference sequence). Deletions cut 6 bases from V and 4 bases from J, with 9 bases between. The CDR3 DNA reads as TGTGCCAGTAGGCGGGATTCCTATGGCTACACCTTC. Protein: CASRRDSYGYTF.

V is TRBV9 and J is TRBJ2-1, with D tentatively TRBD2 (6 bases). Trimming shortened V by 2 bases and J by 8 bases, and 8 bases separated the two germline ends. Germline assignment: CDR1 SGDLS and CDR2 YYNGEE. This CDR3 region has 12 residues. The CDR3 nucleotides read TGTGCCAGCAGCGTGGAGGGTTATGAGCAGTTCTTC. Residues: CASSVEGYEQFF.

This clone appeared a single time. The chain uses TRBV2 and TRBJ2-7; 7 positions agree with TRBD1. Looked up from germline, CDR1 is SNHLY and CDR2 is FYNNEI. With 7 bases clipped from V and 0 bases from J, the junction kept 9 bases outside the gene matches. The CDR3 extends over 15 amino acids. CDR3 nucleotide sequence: TGTGCCAGCAAAGTAGGGGGCCTGAGCTCCTACGAGCAGTACTTC. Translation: CASKVGGLSSYEQYF.

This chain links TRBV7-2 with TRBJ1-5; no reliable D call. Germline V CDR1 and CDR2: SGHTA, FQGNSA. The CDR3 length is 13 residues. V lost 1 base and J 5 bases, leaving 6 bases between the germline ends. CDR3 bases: TGTGCCAGCAGCTTAGAGCCCTATCAGCCCCAGCATTTT. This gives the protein CASSLEPYQPQHF.

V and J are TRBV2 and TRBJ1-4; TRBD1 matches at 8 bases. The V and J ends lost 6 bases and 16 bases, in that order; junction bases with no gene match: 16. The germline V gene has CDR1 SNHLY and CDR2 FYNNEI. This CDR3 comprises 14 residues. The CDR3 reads CASSMVTGGGRRFF. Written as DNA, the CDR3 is TGTGCCAGCAGCATGGTAACAGGGGGTGGCCGAAGGTTTTTT.

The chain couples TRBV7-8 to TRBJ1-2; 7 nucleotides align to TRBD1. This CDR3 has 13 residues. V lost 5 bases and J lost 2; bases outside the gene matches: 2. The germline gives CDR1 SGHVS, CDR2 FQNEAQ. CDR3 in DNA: TGTGCCAGCAGCCCGGGACAGAACTATGGCTACACCTTC. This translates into CASSPGQNYGYTF.

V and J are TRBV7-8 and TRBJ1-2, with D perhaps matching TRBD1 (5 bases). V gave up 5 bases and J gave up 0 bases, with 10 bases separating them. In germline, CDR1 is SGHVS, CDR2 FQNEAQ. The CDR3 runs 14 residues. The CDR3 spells CASSPGGSNYGYTF. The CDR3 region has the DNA TGTGCCAGCAGCCCGGGGGGTTCTAACTATGGCTACACCTTC.

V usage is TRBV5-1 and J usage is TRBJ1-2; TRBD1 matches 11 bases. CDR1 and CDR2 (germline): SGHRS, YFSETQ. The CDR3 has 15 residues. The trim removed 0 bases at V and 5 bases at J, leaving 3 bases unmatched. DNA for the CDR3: TGCGCCAGCAGCTTGGCTGGGACAGGGGGGTATGGCTACACCTTC. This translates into CASSLAGTGGYGYTF.

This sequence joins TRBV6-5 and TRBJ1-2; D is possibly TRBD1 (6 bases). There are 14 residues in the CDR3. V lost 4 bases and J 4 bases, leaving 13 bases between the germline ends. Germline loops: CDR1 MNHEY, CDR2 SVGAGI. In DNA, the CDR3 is TGTGCCAGCAGTTTCGCAGGGGTCGGCTATGGCTACACCTTC. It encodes CASSFAGVGYGYTF.

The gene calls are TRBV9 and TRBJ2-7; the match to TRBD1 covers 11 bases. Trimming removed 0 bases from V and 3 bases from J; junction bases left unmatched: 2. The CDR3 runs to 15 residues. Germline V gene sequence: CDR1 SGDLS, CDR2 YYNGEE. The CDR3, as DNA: TGTGCCAGCAGCGTAGGGACAGGGGGCTTCTACGAGCAGTACTTC. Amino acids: CASSVGTGGFYEQYF.

The CDR3 sequence: CASSRGSQKAYEQYF. The CDR3 DNA is TGTGCCAGCAGCCGCGGGTCCCAGAAAGCCTACGAGCAGTACTTC. This sequence joins TRBV14 and TRBJ2-7; a weak D match, TRBD2 (5 bases). The CDR3 runs to 15 residues. Germline V gene lookup returns CDR1 SGHDN and CDR2 FVKESK. Trimming removed 4 bases from V and 2 bases from J, with 15 bases in between.

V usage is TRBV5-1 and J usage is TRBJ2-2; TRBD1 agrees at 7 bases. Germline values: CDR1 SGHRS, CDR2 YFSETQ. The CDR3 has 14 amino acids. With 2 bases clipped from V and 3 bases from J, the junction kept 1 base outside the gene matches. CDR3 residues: CASSFDRDTGELFF. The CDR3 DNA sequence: TGCGCCAGCAGCTTCGACAGGGACACCGGGGAGCTGTTTTTT.

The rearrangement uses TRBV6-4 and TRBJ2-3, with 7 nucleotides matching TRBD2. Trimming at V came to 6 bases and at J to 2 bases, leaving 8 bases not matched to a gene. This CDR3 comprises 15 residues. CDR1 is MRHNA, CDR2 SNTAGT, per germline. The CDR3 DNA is TGTGCCAGCAGCCCGGGACTATCGTTCACAGATACGCAGTATTTT. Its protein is CASSPGLSFTDTQYF.

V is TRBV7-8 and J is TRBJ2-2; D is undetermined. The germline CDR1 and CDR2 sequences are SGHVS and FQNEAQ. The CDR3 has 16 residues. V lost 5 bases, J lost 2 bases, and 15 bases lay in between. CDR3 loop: CASSRVEPINTGELFF. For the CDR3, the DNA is TGTGCCAGCAGCCGTGTGGAGCCAATAAACACCGGGGAGCTGTTTTTT.

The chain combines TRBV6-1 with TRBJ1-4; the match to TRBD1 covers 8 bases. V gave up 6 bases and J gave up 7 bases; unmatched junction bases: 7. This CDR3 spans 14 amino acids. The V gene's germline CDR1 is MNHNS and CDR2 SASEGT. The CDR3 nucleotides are TGTGCCAGCAGCGCCGGGACAGGCAGTGAAAAACTGTTTTTT. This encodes CASSAGTGSEKLFF.

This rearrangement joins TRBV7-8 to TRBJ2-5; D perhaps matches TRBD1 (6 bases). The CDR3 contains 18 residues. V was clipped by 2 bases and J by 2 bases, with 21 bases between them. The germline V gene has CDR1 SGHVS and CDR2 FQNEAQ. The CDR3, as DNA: TGTGCCAGCAGCTTAACCCCCTGGCGACAGGCGAATCAAGAGACCCAGTACTTC. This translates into CASSLTPWRQANQETQYF.

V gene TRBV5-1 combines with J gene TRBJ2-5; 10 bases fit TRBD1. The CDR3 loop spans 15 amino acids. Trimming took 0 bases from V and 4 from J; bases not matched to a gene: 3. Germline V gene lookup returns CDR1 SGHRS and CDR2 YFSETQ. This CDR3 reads CASSLVGTGVETQYF. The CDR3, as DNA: TGCGCCAGCAGCTTGGTAGGGACAGGGGTAGAGACCCAGTACTTC. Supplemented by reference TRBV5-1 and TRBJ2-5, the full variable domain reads KAGVTQTPRYLIKTRGQQVTLSCSPISGHRSVSWYQQTPGQGLQFLFEYFSETQRNKGNFPGRFSGRQFSNSRSEMNVSTLELGDSALYLCASSLVGTGVETQYFGPGTRLLVL.

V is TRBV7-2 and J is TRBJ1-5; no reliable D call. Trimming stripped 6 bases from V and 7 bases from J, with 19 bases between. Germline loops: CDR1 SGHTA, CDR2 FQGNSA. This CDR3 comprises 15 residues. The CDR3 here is CASSFSGQTGQPQHF. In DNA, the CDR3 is TGTGCCAGCAGTTTTAGCGGCCAGACGGGCCAGCCCCAGCATTTT. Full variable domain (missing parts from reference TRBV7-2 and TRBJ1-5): GAGVSQSPSNKVTEKGKDVELRCDPISGHTALYWYRQSLGQGLEFLIYFQGNSAPDKSGLPSDRFSAERTGGSVSTLTIQRTQQEDSAVYLCASSFSGQTGQPQHFGDGTRLSIL.

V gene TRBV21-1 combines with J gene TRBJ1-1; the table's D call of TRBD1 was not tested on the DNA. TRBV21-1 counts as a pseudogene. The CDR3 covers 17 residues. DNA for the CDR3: TGTGCCAGCAGCAAAGATGTGCCAGGGGTAGTTGGAACTGAAGCTTTCTTT. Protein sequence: CASSKDVPGVVGTEAFF.